Below, one TCR beta chain is given with its context. The CDR3 covers 16 residues. Germline V gives CDR1 SGHTA, CDR2 FQGTGA. Trimming pared 5 bases from V and 3 bases from J, leaving 16 bases between. This sample is drawn from a study of blood T cell repertoires in COVID-19. Study in general: Acute and convalescent COVID-19 specimens originated in the United States, Italy and Spain.

Researchers sorted participants into cohorts using their self-reported clinical history. Libraries were prepared by immunoSEQ multiplex PCR; TCRdb keeps only in-frame clonotypes and omits some of them. The sample has roughly 140,000 clones; approximately 88% are singletons. The rearrangement joins TRBV7-3 to TRBJ2-2; D unresolved. The sample was PBMCs or T cells enriched from blood (not recorded which). This sequence was found in a woman aged 30 to 39 with acute COVID-19. This chain's CDR3 is CASSPSLLSYTGELFF. The CDR3 DNA is TGTGCCAGCAGCCCCTCCCTCCTTTCCTACACCGGGGAGCTGTTTTTT.